A selection of T cell receptor beta chains follows, all from one sample in a study of shared T cell receptors in the human thymus. Data came from immunoSEQ multiplex PCR; TCRdb stores just in-frame clones and leaves some out. In the table there are about 380,000 clones, about 95% of which are singletons. The sequencing sample was made of thymocytes. The receptors stem from a human donor. The CDR3 runs from the conserved cysteine through the conserved F or W. D genes are given only for firm matches. Where a row states a size, it is once, few, many or the class of an expanded clone; other rows omit it.

clone size	D gene	J gene	V gene	CDR3 DNA	CDR3 protein
NA	NA	TRBJ1-4	TRBV5-1	TGCGCCAGCAGGCGTTTACAGGGTGGAGTTGAAAAACTGTTTTTT	CASRRLQGGVEKLFF
once	NA	TRBJ2-2	TRBV21-1	TGTGCCAGCAGCAAAGGGGCTAGCGCACCGAACACCGGGGAGCTGTTTTTT	CASSKGASAPNTGELFF
NA	TRBD2	TRBJ2-1	TRBV29-1	TGCAGCGTTGAAGGACTAGCGGGAGGTCATGAGCAGTTCTTC	CSVEGLAGGHEQFF
NA	NA	TRBJ1-2	TRBV30	TGTGCCTGGAGTAACACCCTGGTCGCAGTCATCTTC	CAWSNTLVAVIF
NA	NA	TRBJ2-5	TRBV5-5	TGTGCCAGCAGCTTGCGGCAAGAGACCCAGTACTTC	CASSLRQETQYF
NA	TRBD2	TRBJ2-3	TRBV6-1	TGTGCCAGCAGTGCCAGACTAGCGGGAAGGTCAGATACGCAGTATTTT	CASSARLAGRSDTQYF
NA	TRBD1	TRBJ1-2	TRBV30	TGTGCCTGGAGGAACACAGGGGGTTCCGGCTACACCTTC	CAWRNTGGSGYTF
NA	NA	TRBJ2-6	TRBV28	TGTGCCAGCAGTTTTCCCCTCGGGGCTCCTGGGGCCAACGTCCTGACTTTC	CASSFPLGAPGANVLTF
once	TRBD2	TRBJ2-1	TRBV7-9	TGTGCCAGCAGCTTAGAGGCGGGAGTCTCCTACAATGAGCAGTTCTTC	CASSLEAGVSYNEQFF
NA	NA	TRBJ1-2	TRBV7-9	TGTGCCAGCAGCCCCCCTGGCTCAGGGCATATCTATGGCTACACCTTC	CASSPPGSGHIYGYTF
NA	NA	TRBJ2-7	TRBV5-1	TGCGCCAGCAGCCGAACAGGCTCCTACGAGCAGTACTTC	CASSRTGSYEQYF
NA	TRBD2	TRBJ2-1	TRBV15	TGTGCCACCAGCAGAGATTGCGGGAGGGAATCCTACAATGAGCAGTTCTTC	CATSRDCGRESYNEQFF
NA	NA	TRBJ1-1	TRBV28	TGTGCCAGCAGGCCACTCGGGGGGGCGGCTGAAGCTTTCTTT	CASRPLGGAAEAFF
once	TRBD2	TRBJ2-1	TRBV7-3	TGTGCCAGCAGCCCACGTTTGTCCAGCGGGAGTTACAATGAGCAGTTCTTC	CASSPRLSSGSYNEQFF
once	TRBD2	TRBJ2-3	TRBV25-1	TGTGCCAGCAGTGGTAGACTAGCTTCGGATACGCAGTATTTT	CASSGRLASDTQYF
NA	NA	TRBJ1-1	TRBV9	TGTGCCAGCAGCCCATGGGGGGGGCGGGACACTGAAGCTTTCTTT	CASSPWGGRDTEAFF
once	TRBD1	TRBJ2-3	TRBV15	TGTGCCACCAGCCCCGGGACAGTCACTAGCACAGATACGCAGTATTTT	CATSPGTVTSTDTQYF
once	NA	TRBJ1-5	TRBV5-6	TGTGCCAGCAGCTTGGAGGATAGCAATCAGCCCCAGCATTTT	CASSLEDSNQPQHF
NA	TRBD1	TRBJ2-5	TRBV7-2	TGTGCCAGCAGCTTAGGGCCCGACAGGGGGGCTGAAGAGACCCAGTACTTC	CASSLGPDRGAEETQYF
NA	TRBD1	TRBJ1-5	TRBV6-1	TGTGCCAGCAGCCCCCGACAGGGTGGCAATCAGCCCCAGCATTTT	CASSPRQGGNQPQHF
NA	TRBD2	TRBJ2-1	TRBV19	TGTGCCAGTAGTATTGGGCCGCGAGGGCTAGCGGGAGAGGAGGGGAATGAGCAGTTCTTC	CASSIGPRGLAGEEGNEQFF
NA	TRBD2	TRBJ2-1	TRBV18	TGTGCCAGCTCACCACGAAATAGCGGGAGGGCCATCAATGAGCAGTTCTTC	CASSPRNSGRAINEQFF
NA	NA	TRBJ2-5	TRBV11-3	TGTGCCAGCAGCTTATTGCGGGGAGAGACCCAGTACTTC	CASSLLRGETQYF
NA	TRBD2	TRBJ2-2	TRBV7-2	TGTGCCAGCAGCTCCTTAAGCGGGAGGTATACCGGGGAGCTGTTTTTT	CASSSLSGRYTGELFF
NA	NA	TRBJ1-1	TRBV4-2	TGTGCCAGCAGCCAAGATCATGGGTCCACTGAAGCTTTCTTT	CASSQDHGSTEAFF
NA	NA	TRBJ1-3	TRBV30	TGTGCCTGGAGCCCAGACAGAAGAGGGGACACCATATATTTT	CAWSPDRRGDTIYF
NA	NA	TRBJ2-7	TRBV28	TGTGCCAGCGGCCGGATGGCTACCGAGCAGTACTTC	CASGRMATEQYF
NA	TRBD2	TRBJ2-1	TRBV5-6	TGTGCCAGCAGCTTATGTACGGGGGGGAATGAGCAGTTCTTC	CASSLCTGGNEQFF
NA	TRBD2	TRBJ2-5	TRBV11-2	TGTGCCAGCAGCTCGGGACTAGCGGGAGAGACCCAGTACTTC	CASSSGLAGETQYF
NA	NA	TRBJ1-5	TRBV5-6	TGTGCCAGCAGCTTGTACAGGTTGGGGGCTGGCAATCAGCCCCAGCATTTT	CASSLYRLGAGNQPQHF
few	TRBD1	TRBJ2-7	TRBV6-5	TGTGCCAGCAGAGACCGGGACAGAACCTACGAGCAGTACTTC	CASRDRDRTYEQYF
NA	NA	TRBJ2-3	TRBV27	TGTGCCAGCAGTTCCCCGCTTCATGAGAGGATAGCAGATACGCAGTATTTT	CASSSPLHERIADTQYF
NA	TRBD2	TRBJ2-3	TRBV10-1	TGCGCCAGCAGCCAGGAGCGGGGGGCGGGCACAGATACGCAGTATTTT	CASSQERGAGTDTQYF
NA	TRBD1	TRBJ2-5	TRBV6-6	TGTGCCAGCAGTTATACCGGGACAGGGAGCCAAGAGACCCAGTACTTC	CASSYTGTGSQETQYF
NA	TRBD1	TRBJ2-5	TRBV15	TGTGCCACCAGGACCGGACAGGGGGTCCAAGAGACCCAGTACTTC	CATRTGQGVQETQYF
NA	TRBD2	TRBJ2-7	TRBV14	TGTGCCAGCAGCCTAACAGCGGGAGGGGCCTACGAGCAGTACTTC	CASSLTAGGAYEQYF
NA	NA	TRBJ1-2	TRBV28	TGTGCCAGCAGTATCTCAGGGGATTACGGCTATGGCTACACCTTC	CASSISGDYGYGYTF
few	TRBD1	TRBJ1-4	TRBV27	TGTGCCAGCAGGACAGGGGGCGCAACTAATGAAAAACTGTTTTTT	CASRTGGATNEKLFF
NA	TRBD1	TRBJ2-7	TRBV28	TGTGCCAGCAGTTTGGACAGGCCTTACTACGAGCAGTACTTC	CASSLDRPYYEQYF
NA	NA	TRBJ2-1	TRBV4-1	TGCGCCAGCAGCCAAGACCCTCGGGGATACCTCTCCTACAATGAGCAGTTCTTC	CASSQDPRGYLSYNEQFF
once	NA	TRBJ1-5	TRBV4-1	TGCGCCAGCAGCCAAGATTTGGGAGGGGGACGTCAGCCCCAGCATTTT	CASSQDLGGGRQPQHF
NA	NA	TRBJ2-7	TRBV5-4	TGTGCCAGCAGCCTGGGACTTGACGCCTCCTACGAGCAGTACTTC	CASSLGLDASYEQYF
NA	TRBD2	TRBJ2-7	TRBV28	TGTGCCAGCAGTCCGATCCTAGCGGGAGAGTACGAGCAGTACTTC	CASSPILAGEYEQYF
NA	TRBD2	TRBJ2-7	TRBV7-6	TGTGCCAGCAGCTTTATAAGTGTAGCGGGAGTTTACCACGAGCAGTACTTC	CASSFISVAGVYHEQYF
NA	TRBD2	TRBJ2-5	TRBV27	TGTGCCAGCAGTCCGCGGCTAGCGGACTCACCCGGGAAGCAAGAGACCCAGTACTTC	CASSPRLADSPGKQETQYF
NA	NA	TRBJ2-7	TRBV6-6	TGTGCCAGCAGTTACTCGCCGGGGTCCTACGAGCAGTACTTC	CASSYSPGSYEQYF
NA	NA	TRBJ1-1	TRBV18	TGTGCCAGCTCACCCGCCCCCAGGGTCTACACTGAAGCTTTCTTT	CASSPAPRVYTEAFF
NA	TRBD2	TRBJ2-7	TRBV6-5	TGTGCCAGCAGTTACCAGCCGGGACTAGGGGGGTCCGAGCAGTACTTC	CASSYQPGLGGSEQYF
NA	NA	TRBJ2-1	TRBV4-2	TGTGCCAGCAGCCAGCTAGCGCGGACTGGGTATGAGCAGTTCTTC	CASSQLARTGYEQFF